The 7 T cell receptor beta chains in this list originate from one sample, sequenced in a study of blood T cell repertoires in COVID-19. Sequenced by immunoSEQ multiplex PCR; TCRdb stores in-frame clones only, minus some. The sample carries around 180,000 clones, roughly 81% recorded once. What was sequenced was peripheral blood. The receptors shown here come from an elderly woman with COVID-19, enrolled during active disease.

In this sample, this clone turned up once. This rearrangement joins TRBV7-6 to TRBJ2-1; D is perhaps TRBD2 (5 bases). The CDR3 has 14 amino acids. Trimming shortened V by 5 bases and J by 4 bases, and 12 bases separated the two germline ends. The germline gives CDR1 SGHVS, CDR2 FNYEAQ. CDR3 nucleotide sequence: TGTGCCAGCAGCCCCCGAACGGGGTACAATGAGCAGTTCTTC. Its translation: CASSPRTGYNEQFF.

The V and J genes are TRBV6-5 and TRBJ2-7, with D possibly being TRBD2 (5 bases). Deletions cut 0 bases from V and 2 bases from J, with 8 bases between. The germline V gene encodes CDR1 MNHEY and CDR2 SVGAGI. The CDR3 loop spans 14 amino acids. Here the CDR3 DNA reads TGTGCCAGCAGTTACTCTCCTAGCCCCTACGAGCAGTACTTC. Protein sequence: CASSYSPSPYEQYF.

The chain couples TRBV7-9 to TRBJ1-2, with 7 nucleotides matching TRBD1. The junction had 3 bases not matched to a gene; V was cut back by 3 bases and J by 2 bases. Germline CDR1 and CDR2: SEHNR and FQNEAQ (reference sequence). CDR3 length: 14 amino acids. The CDR3 protein is CASSFLTGNYGYTF. The CDR3 coding sequence is TGTGCCAGCAGCTTCCTGACAGGGAACTATGGCTACACCTTC.

CDR3 sequence: CASSQVAGTYNEQFF. The CDR3 nucleotides read TGTGCCAGCAGCCAAGTAGCGGGGACCTACAATGAGCAGTTCTTC. This chain connects TRBV3-1 (or the pseudogene TRBV3-2) to TRBJ2-1; 8 bases are a match to TRBD2. The CDR3 extends over 15 amino acids. V gave up 1 base and J gave up 2 bases; unmatched junction bases: 1. Germline V lookup: CDR1 LGHDT, CDR2 YNNKEL (reference sequence).

The chain is built from TRBV5-8 and TRBJ1-6, with a weak D call TRBD1 (5 bases). V dropped 0 bases and J dropped 10 bases, with 11 bases sitting between them. The CDR3 runs to 14 residues. Germline CDR1 and CDR2: SGHTS and YDEGEE. The CDR3 DNA is TGTGCCAGCAGCTTGGAACAGGCTCTCTCACCCCTCCACTTT. This gives the protein CASSLEQALSPLHF.

This clone was seen just once. This chain joins TRBV7-2 and TRBJ2-1; TRBD1 aligns across 7 bases. Germline V gives CDR1 SGHTA, CDR2 FQGNSA. The CDR3 runs to 13 residues. V was clipped by 4 bases and J by 4 bases; unmatched bases: 1. CDR3 nucleotides: TGTGCCAGCAGCTCGGGACAGTACAATGAGCAGTTCTTC. It encodes CASSSGQYNEQFF.

This chain links TRBV5-5 with TRBJ2-7; 9 bases line up with TRBD1. Germline V CDR1 and CDR2: SGHKS, YYEKEE (reference sequence). This CDR3 is built from 15 residues. The V gene end was trimmed by 0 bases and the J gene end by 4 bases; junction bases not matched to a gene: 5. The CDR3 protein is CASSLAGQGLYEQYF. The DNA for the CDR3 is TGTGCCAGCAGCTTGGCGGGACAGGGTCTATACGAGCAGTACTTC.